Here is one T cell receptor (beta chain) with its context. This specimen belongs to a study of T-cell reconstitution after alpha-beta-depleted transplantation in children. CDR1 SGHNT and CDR2 YYREEE come from the germline V gene (reference sequence). This CDR3 spans 15 amino acids. The V gene end was trimmed by 4 bases and the J gene end by 0 bases; junction bases not matched to a gene: 7. Unique molecular identifiers were built into the TCRbeta library. Each CDR3 protein is one row after TCRdb ran MiXCR on the PCR reads. The data show 170,000 or so distinct CDR3 sequences, roughly 6.8% seen once. The sample in question was PBMCs from the stem cell graft donor, obtained from the stem cell graft. The origin of this receptor is a human donor who donated a stem cell graft to a child with Wiskott-Aldrich syndrome. The gene calls are TRBV5-4 and TRBJ2-7, with 7 bases identical to TRBD2. The CDR3 loop reads CASSASGVISYEQYF. Written as DNA, the CDR3 is TGTGCCAGCAGCGCGAGCGGGGTGATCTCCTACGAGCAGTACTTC. The full variable domain, its missing parts supplied by reference TRBV5-4 and TRBJ2-7, is ETGVTQSPTHLIKTRGQQVTLRCSSQSGHNTVSWYQQALGQGPQFIFQYYREEENGRGNFPPRFSGLQFPNYSSELNVNALELDDSALYLCASSASGVISYEQYFGPGTRLTVT.